A single sample gave rise to the 18 T cell receptor beta chains below, sequenced in a study of cytomegalovirus exposure and HLA in healthy donors. Profiled with immunoSEQ multiplex PCR; TCRdb holds only in-frame clones, not every one. Seen here are about 330,000 clones, 86% observed once, and the top ten hold around 0.8%. Sequences were obtained from PBMCs. Source of these receptors: a woman under 30 in good health and CMV-seronegative.

The CDR3 sequence: CASGASGQGFYEQYF. The CDR3 nucleotides are TGCGCCAGCGGAGCTTCGGGACAGGGGTTCTACGAGCAGTACTTC. V usage is TRBV10-2 and J usage is TRBJ2-7; 10 bases line up with TRBD1. CDR3 length: 15 amino acids. After removal of 8 bases from V and 3 bases from J, the junction contained 10 bases not matched to a gene. Germline V lookup: CDR1 WSHSY, CDR2 SAAADI.

This rearrangement joins TRBV27 to TRBJ2-7; 10 bases agree with TRBD1. Germline loops: CDR1 MNHEY, CDR2 SMNVEV (reference sequence). The CDR3 totals 15 residues. V was clipped by 2 bases and J by 6 bases; unmatched bases: 7. The CDR3 sequence is CASSLLRDRGSEQYF. In nucleotides, the CDR3 is TGTGCCAGCAGTTTACTTAGGGACAGGGGCTCCGAGCAGTACTTC.

The chain employs TRBV28 and TRBJ1-2; D remains unclear. This CDR3 is built from 13 residues. Germline assignment: CDR1 MDHEN and CDR2 SYDVKM. Trimming took 5 bases from V and 5 from J, leaving 12 bases between them. The CDR3 here is CASSGRPQYGYTF. CDR3 in DNA: TGTGCCAGCAGTGGGCGACCGCAGTATGGCTACACCTTC.

This chain connects TRBV9 to TRBJ2-5, with 7 bases matching TRBD1. Looked up from germline, CDR1 is SGDLS and CDR2 is YYNGEE. This CDR3 spans 16 amino acids. V shed 0 bases and J 2 bases; nucleotides not matched to a gene: 7. CDR3 bases: TGTGCCAGCAGCGTAGGACTCGAGACAGGGCAAGAGACCCAGTACTTC. This gives the protein CASSVGLETGQETQYF.

This chain uses TRBV5-6 with TRBJ2-7; a possible D gene is TRBD2 (5 bases). The CDR3 has 13 amino acids. The germline CDR1 and CDR2 sequences are SGHDT and YYEEEE. V dropped 3 bases and J dropped 5 bases, with 12 bases sitting between them. CDR3 sequence reads: CASSSGIEDEQYF. The DNA of the CDR3 is TGTGCCAGCAGCTCGGGAATAGAGGACGAGCAGTACTTC.

This chain links TRBV4-2 with TRBJ2-5, with D tentatively TRBD2 (5 bases). With 0 bases removed from V and 1 base from J, the gap between germline ends came to 9 bases. The CDR3 extends over 15 amino acids. Germline V gene data show CDR1 as LGHNA and CDR2 as YNFKEQ. The CDR3 coding sequence is TGTGCCAGCAGCCAAGATCCGGGAAGCCAAGAGACCCAGTACTTC. Translating gives CASSQDPGSQETQYF.

The chain carries TRBV6-6 and TRBJ2-1; 9 nucleotides line up with TRBD1. From germline, CDR1 is MNHNY and CDR2 SVGAGI (reference sequence). The CDR3 has 15 residues. With V trimmed by 3 bases and J by 6 bases, 6 bases remained unmatched. CDR3 amino acids: CASSYIGTGINEQFF. The CDR3 region has the DNA TGTGCCAGCAGTTATATCGGGACAGGGATCAATGAGCAGTTCTTC.

The CDR3 sequence is CASSLASQDYGYTF. In DNA, the CDR3 is TGTGCCAGCAGCCTCGCCTCTCAGGACTATGGCTACACCTTC. The V gene is TRBV9, the J gene TRBJ1-2, with no clear D. Trimming took off 4 bases at V and 3 bases at J, with 13 bases between the two ends. The CDR3 contains 14 residues. The germline CDR1 and CDR2 sequences are SGDLS and YYNGEE.

The V and J genes are TRBV7-3 and TRBJ1-1; 10 bases map to TRBD1. There are 16 residues in the CDR3. Per the germline V gene, CDR1 is SGHTA and CDR2 is FQGTGA. V was clipped by 5 bases and J by 2 bases; unmatched bases: 8. In DNA form, the CDR3 reads TGTGCCAGCAGCCTAGGAGACAGGGGGCTTAACACTGAAGCTTTCTTT. Amino acid sequence: CASSLGDRGLNTEAFF.

The chain combines TRBV2 with TRBJ1-2; 7 nucleotides line up with TRBD1. V was clipped by 4 bases and J by 1 base; unmatched bases: 6. From germline, CDR1 is SNHLY and CDR2 FYNNEI. The CDR3 loop spans 15 amino acids. CDR3 nucleotide sequence: TGTGCCAGCAGTGGAAACAGGGGCCTTAACTATGGCTACACCTTC. This translates into CASSGNRGLNYGYTF. Filled out from reference TRBV2 and TRBJ1-2, the complete variable domain reads EPEVTQTPSHQVTQMGQEVILRCVPISNHLYFYWYRQILGQKVEFLVSFYNNEISEKSEIFDDQFSVERPDGSNFTLKIRSTKLEDSAMYFCASSGNRGLNYGYTFGSGTRLTVV.

The chain's CDR3 is CASSVESGPQHF. CDR3 nucleotides: TGTGCCAGCAGCGTAGAAAGTGGCCCTCAGCATTTT. The rearrangement joins TRBV9 to TRBJ1-5, with D hard to call. Germline-derived CDR1 and CDR2 are SGDLS and YYNGEE. This CDR3 has 12 residues. Trimming removed 0 bases at V and 13 bases at J, with 11 bases between.

This chain uses TRBV11-2 with TRBJ2-2; 12 nucleotides line up with TRBD1. V lost 5 bases and J lost 0; bases outside the gene matches: 7. Germline lookup yields CDR1 SGHAT and CDR2 FQNNGV. This CDR3 is built from 18 residues. The CDR3 protein is CASSRTGTGGANTGELFF. CDR3 sequence (DNA): TGTGCCAGCAGCAGAACCGGGACAGGGGGCGCGAACACCGGGGAGCTGTTTTTT.

This clone was detected once. The chain joins TRBV18 to TRBJ2-5, with TRBD2 matching 9 bases. The CDR3 sequence is 17 residues long. Trimming cost V 3 bases and J 7 bases; bases outside gene matches: 15. Germline CDR1 reads KGHSH; CDR2 reads LQKENI. In nucleotides, the CDR3 is TGTGCCAGCTCACCGGTCGGTTCACTAGCGGGTGGCGGGACCCAGTACTTC. Translated: CASSPVGSLAGGGTQYF. The full variable domain, completed using reference TRBV18 and TRBJ2-5, is NAGVMQNPRHLVRRRGQEARLRCSPMKGHSHVYWYRQLPEEGLKFMVYLQKENIIDESGMPKERFSAEFPKEGPSILRIQQVVRGDSAAYFCASSPVGSLAGGGTQYFGPGTRLLVL.

The chain links TRBV2 to TRBJ1-2, with 8 positions matching TRBD1. Germline-derived CDR1 and CDR2 are SNHLY and FYNNEI. This CDR3 is 18 amino acids long. V gave up 5 bases and J gave up 5 bases; unmatched junction bases: 19. The CDR3 protein is CASSLETGGVSYGYGYTF. As DNA, the CDR3 is TGTGCCAGCAGTTTGGAAACAGGGGGGGTTTCTTACGGTTATGGCTACACCTTC.

V and J are TRBV7-7 and TRBJ2-5; D is possibly TRBD2 (6 bases). V was pared by 5 bases and J by 1 base, with 8 bases between. Per the germline V gene, CDR1 is SSHAT and CDR2 is FNYEAQ (reference sequence). This CDR3 has 13 amino acids. CDR3 sequence: CASSRDFQETQYF. The CDR3 DNA is TGTGCCAGCAGCAGGGACTTCCAAGAGACCCAGTACTTC.

The V and J genes are TRBV18 and TRBJ1-5, with D possibly matching TRBD1 (6 bases). V lost 3 bases to trimming and J lost 7 bases, with 13 bases between them. Germline V gene sequence: CDR1 KGHSH, CDR2 LQKENI. The CDR3 extends over 14 amino acids. CDR3 sequence (DNA): TGTGCCAGCTCACCCCACAGGGCAGGGCAGCCCCAGCATTTT. Translated, it gives CASSPHRAGQPQHF.

This chain uses TRBV7-3 with TRBJ2-1, with 7 bases lining up with TRBD2. V trimming: 2 bases; J trimming: 3 bases; junction bases outside the gene matches: 1. The CDR3 loop spans 14 amino acids. Germline CDR1 reads SGHTA; CDR2 reads FQGTGA. CDR3 nucleotides: TGTGCCAGCAGCTTAGCGGGAGTCTACAATGAGCAGTTCTTC. Its translation is CASSLAGVYNEQFF.

This clone was detected only once. V and J are TRBV5-1 and TRBJ1-2, with 8 bases identical to TRBD1. Germline V CDR1 and CDR2: SGHRS, YFSETQ. The CDR3 is 15 amino acids. V dropped 0 bases and J dropped 2; count of bases not matched to a gene: 3. For the CDR3, the DNA is TGCGCCAGCAGCTTGGGGACAGGGATCAACTATGGCTACACCTTC. Its protein is CASSLGTGINYGYTF.